Below, 32 T cell receptor beta chains from the same sample are listed, as sequenced in a study of post-analysis software for immune sequencing data. Points from the study as a whole: Elevated frequency relative to controls characterized four or five TRBV segments in patients, TRBV5-6, TRBV5-1 and TRBV20-1 among them.

For these receptors, no antigen is known. Researchers reported that TCR beta cDNA libraries carried unique molecular identifiers. One entry per CDR3 protein, called by TCRdb with MiXCR from the PCR reads. The table includes about 760,000 distinct CDR3 sequences, 30% detected once. Sequenced material: blood. These receptors were collected from a girl aged 5 to 17 with multiple sclerosis.

The gene calls are TRBV20-1 and TRBJ2-1; TRBD2 matches 16 bases. J lost 15 bases, V lost 4 bases, and 9 bases had no gene match. Germline CDR1 is DFQATT and CDR2 is SNEGSKA (reference sequence). The CDR3 sequence is 14 residues long. The CDR3 sequence is CSAKGLAGGMVTFF. CDR3 coding DNA: TGCAGTGCTAAGGGACTAGCGGGAGGGATGGTTACGTTCTTC.

This clonotype was seen at least ten times. V is TRBV20-1 and J is TRBJ2-3; TRBD2 aligns across 7 bases. Germline V gives CDR1 DFQATT, CDR2 SNEGSKA (reference sequence). V dropped 5 bases and J dropped 3; count of bases not matched to a gene: 8. This CDR3 is built from 14 residues. CDR3 amino acids: CSAWPGLQTDTQYF. The CDR3 DNA follows: TGCAGTGCTTGGCCGGGACTACAGACAGATACGCAGTATTTT.

The rearrangement links TRBV5-1 to TRBJ2-7, with 10 bases identical to TRBD2. CDR3 length: 15 residues. Germline V gene data show CDR1 as SGHRS and CDR2 as YFSETQ. V dropped 3 bases and J dropped 3; count of bases not matched to a gene: 6. The CDR3 coding sequence is TGCGCCAGCAGCTGGGGACTAGCGACTGACTACGAGCAGTACTTC. It translates to CASSWGLATDYEQYF.

This clonotype was counted at least ten times. The J gene is TRBJ2-7, the V gene TRBV29-1, with 8 bases fitting TRBD2. The germline CDR1 and CDR2 sequences are SQVTM and ANQGSEA. V lost 4 bases, J lost 10 bases, and 3 bases stayed unmatched. The CDR3 sequence is 10 residues long. The CDR3 loop is CSVAGGEQYF. The CDR3 nucleotides read TGCAGCGTTGCCGGGGGGGAACAGTACTTC.

This clonotype was seen only a few times. The V and J genes are TRBV15 and TRBJ2-1; 12 positions match TRBD2. V was pared by 5 bases and J by 10 bases, with 6 bases of the junction left unmatched. The germline V gene has CDR1 LNHNV and CDR2 YYDKDF (reference sequence). This CDR3 has 14 amino acids. CDR3 protein: CATSPGLAGREQFF. The DNA of the CDR3 is TGTGCCACCAGCCCCGGACTAGCGGGAAGGGAGCAGTTCTTC.

A few counts support this clonotype. This chain joins TRBV12-3 or TRBV12-4 and TRBJ1-2; a weak D match, TRBD1 (5 bases). The V end lost 5 bases, the J end lost 12 bases, and 19 bases lay between the germline ends. The CDR3 loop spans 13 amino acids. The CDR3, as DNA: TGTGCCAGCAGTCCCCAACACCGGGGACTTAACACCTTC. Encoded protein: CASSPQHRGLNTF.

This chain links TRBV5-5 with TRBJ2-7; possibly TRBD2 for D (6 bases). The V and J ends lost 4 bases and 2 bases respectively, with 16 bases between them. The V gene's germline CDR1 is SGHKS and CDR2 YYEKEE (reference sequence). This CDR3 spans 15 amino acids. CDR3 nucleotide sequence: TGTGCCAGCAGCCCTACGAGCGGGCCAGCCTACGAGCAGTACTTC. Translation: CASSPTSGPAYEQYF.

V is TRBV10-3 and J is TRBJ1-1; D perhaps matches TRBD1 (6 bases). The CDR3 runs 13 residues. V lost 6 bases and J 0 bases, leaving 8 bases between the germline ends. Per the germline V gene, CDR1 is ENHRY and CDR2 is SYGVKD. The CDR3 protein is CAISGTLNTEAFF. CDR3 nucleotide sequence: TGTGCCATCAGCGGGACATTGAACACTGAAGCTTTCTTT.

The V call is TRBV2, the J call TRBJ2-5, with 9 bases that match TRBD1. Trimming at V came to 9 bases and at J to 7 bases, leaving 12 bases not matched to a gene. The CDR3 covers 14 residues. The germline V gene has CDR1 SNHLY and CDR2 FYNNEI. The CDR3 nucleotides are TGTGCCAGTAAAACCGGGACAGGGATTGGGACCCAGTACTTC. It is translated as CASKTGTGIGTQYF.

V and J are TRBV20-1 and TRBJ2-3; possible D gene TRBD1, 5 bases. V lost 0 bases to trimming and J lost 10 bases, with 14 bases between them. Germline V gene data show CDR1 as DFQATT and CDR2 as SNEGSKA (reference sequence). This CDR3 contains 13 residues. The CDR3 here is CSARDIPGLAQYF. As DNA, the CDR3 is TGCAGTGCTAGAGATATTCCAGGGTTAGCGCAGTATTTT.

The V call is TRBV28, the J call TRBJ1-4; D uncertain. V was trimmed by 3 bases and J by 8 bases, leaving 10 bases between them. Germline CDR1 and CDR2: MDHEN and SYDVKM. The CDR3 is 13 residues long. The CDR3 here is CASSFTQKEKLFF. DNA of the CDR3: TGTGCCAGCAGTTTCACTCAGAAGGAAAAACTGTTTTTT.

The rearrangement uses TRBV5-1 and TRBJ1-1, with D uncertain. V was cut by 6 bases and J by 10 bases, with 19 bases left in between. The germline CDR1 and CDR2 sequences are SGHRS and YFSETQ. The CDR3 has 13 residues. The CDR3 protein is CASIDDQSRGAFF. The CDR3 DNA sequence: TGCGCCAGCATAGACGACCAAAGTAGAGGAGCTTTCTTT.

CDR3 sequence reads: CASSLRAKRYNEQFF. The CDR3 bases are TGTGCCAGCAGTCTAAGGGCCAAGAGATACAATGAGCAGTTCTTC. V gene TRBV7-9 combines with J gene TRBJ2-1; no clear D. V dropped 6 bases and J dropped 4 bases, with 16 bases sitting between them. Per the germline V gene, CDR1 is SEHNR and CDR2 is FQNEAQ (reference sequence). This CDR3 contains 15 residues.

This clonotype came up a few times. This chain uses TRBV9 with TRBJ2-3, with D unresolved. The germline V and J ends were trimmed by 3 bases and 6 bases, with 8 bases remaining between them. Germline V gives CDR1 SGDLS, CDR2 YYNGEE. The CDR3 spans 12 residues. As DNA, the CDR3 is TGTGCCAGCAGCGAAGTAAGGGATACGCAGTATTTT. Its translation: CASSEVRDTQYF.

V is TRBV20-1 and J is TRBJ2-5, with D possibly matching TRBD2 (5 bases). CDR1 is DFQATT and CDR2 is SNEGSKA in the germline V gene (reference sequence). This CDR3 has 11 amino acids. Trimming pared 7 bases from V and 11 bases from J, leaving 17 bases between. CDR3 amino acids: CSGRYYNEQYF. As DNA, the CDR3 is TGCAGTGGGAGGTACTACAATGAGCAGTACTTC.

This chain links TRBV5-6 with TRBJ1-2; tentatively, D is TRBD1 (5 bases). Germline loops: CDR1 SGHDT, CDR2 YYEEEE. The V and J ends lost 0 bases and 7 bases respectively, with 10 bases between them. This CDR3 spans 13 amino acids. The CDR3 reads CASSLVGGSGYTF. Written as DNA, the CDR3 is TGTGCCAGCAGCTTGGTGGGGGGATCTGGCTACACCTTC.

This clonotype came up a few times. The chain employs TRBV14 and TRBJ2-1; no reliable D call. V was clipped by 1 base and J by 9 bases, with 16 bases between them. Germline V gene data show CDR1 as SGHDN and CDR2 as FVKESK. The CDR3 is 15 residues long. The DNA for the CDR3 is TGTGCCAGCAGCCAAGTTTGGTCGGGTATGGGTGAGCAGTTCTTC. Translated: CASSQVWSGMGEQFF.

This clonotype was observed a handful of times. V gene TRBV5-1 combines with J gene TRBJ2-3; TRBD1 is a possible D gene (6 bases). Germline values: CDR1 SGHRS, CDR2 YFSETQ. V lost 0 bases to trimming and J lost 0 bases, with 20 bases between them. The CDR3 spans 19 residues. DNA for the CDR3: TGCGCCAGCAGCTTGGCCTCCCGGGACACCGTATTGAGCACAGATACGCAGTATTTT. As protein: CASSLASRDTVLSTDTQYF.

Turning to this clonotype: This may be a read error: a much more frequent sequence differs by one nucleotide. The chain links TRBV7-2 to TRBJ2-5, with TRBD1 identical over 8 bases. The CDR3 consists of 13 residues. Germline CDR1 and CDR2: SGHTA and FQGNSA. The CDR3 DNA reads as TGTGCCAGCAGGATTGGACAGGGCGAGACCCGGTACTTC. This sequence encodes CASRIGQGETRYF.

As for this clonotype: The junction and the germline gene differ at one end; a read error may be behind it. The chain carries TRBV7-8 and TRBJ1-5; no clear D. The CDR3 extends over 15 amino acids. Germline V lookup: CDR1 SGHVS, CDR2 FQNEAQ. The CDR3 sequence is CAGSLSDGPNQPQHF. The CDR3 bases are TGTGCCGGCAGCCTTTCGGACGGTCCCAATCAGCCCCAGCATTTT.

This clonotype was counted many times. V and J are TRBV4-3 and TRBJ2-7, with 11 bases that match TRBD2. The CDR3 runs to 15 residues. CDR1 LGHNA and CDR2 YSLEER come from the germline V gene. Trimming removed 1 base from V and 6 bases from J; junction bases left unmatched: 5. CDR3 residues: CASSQVTSGSFEQYF. The CDR3 coding sequence is TGCGCCAGCAGCCAAGTAACTAGCGGGAGCTTCGAGCAGTACTTC.

The genes are TRBV20-1 and TRBJ2-1; D is unclear. Germline CDR1 and CDR2: DFQATT and SNEGSKA (reference sequence). V lost 5 bases and J 8 bases, leaving 13 bases between the germline ends. This CDR3 has 12 amino acids. The CDR3 loop reads CSAPNVLDEQFF. CDR3 DNA sequence: TGCAGTGCTCCGAACGTCCTCGATGAGCAGTTCTTC.

The chain is built from TRBV28 and TRBJ2-3; 10 bases line up with TRBD2. Germline V CDR1 and CDR2: MDHEN, SYDVKM. CDR3 size: 15 residues. V was pared by 3 bases and J by 5 bases, with 5 bases of the junction left unmatched. As DNA, the CDR3 is TGTGCCAGCAGTTTGTTAGCGGGAGGAGTAGATACGCAGTATTTT. This encodes CASSLLAGGVDTQYF.

This chain uses TRBV20-1 with TRBJ1-5; no firm D call. V lost 5 bases and J 5 bases, leaving 10 bases between the germline ends. CDR1 is DFQATT, CDR2 SNEGSKA, per germline (reference sequence). This CDR3 is 12 amino acids long. This CDR3 reads CSAGARDQPQHF. The DNA of the CDR3 is TGCAGTGCTGGAGCTCGTGATCAGCCCCAGCATTTT.

This clonotype was observed a handful of times. The rearrangement uses TRBV12-3 or TRBV12-4 and TRBJ1-5; TRBD1 might be the D (5 bases). Between the trimmed V and J ends, which lost 7 bases and 0 bases, there was a span of 16 bases. CDR3 length: 16 amino acids. The CDR3 sequence is CASTKWDGNSNQPQHF. Written as DNA, the CDR3 is TGTGCCAGCACCAAATGGGACGGGAATAGCAATCAGCCCCAGCATTTT.

The chain's CDR3 is CASTRLAGGPHTQYF. In DNA form, the CDR3 reads TGTGCCAGCACCCGACTAGCGGGAGGGCCCCATACGCAGTATTTT. This chain links TRBV6-5 with TRBJ2-3; 14 nucleotides align to TRBD2. The J segment lost 7 bases and the V segment lost 7 bases, leaving 7 bases of the junction unmatched. CDR1 is MNHEY and CDR2 is SVGAGI in the germline V gene. The CDR3 runs 15 residues.

This clonotype was counted between two and nine times. The chain has TRBV20-1 and TRBJ2-7, with D maybe TRBD2 (5 bases). The germline gives CDR1 DFQATT, CDR2 SNEGSKA (reference sequence). The V end was cut by 2 bases, the J end by 1 base, with 9 bases between. The CDR3 runs to 13 residues. This chain's CDR3 is CSARSLASYEQYF. The CDR3 DNA reads TGCAGTGCTAGAAGTCTAGCATCCTACGAGCAGTACTTC.

The table lists this clonotype with a few counts. The chain links TRBV7-2 to TRBJ1-2; 8 nucleotides match TRBD1. The V gene end was trimmed by 6 bases and the J gene end by 4 bases; junction bases not matched to a gene: 13. Germline CDR1 reads SGHTA; CDR2 reads FQGNSA. The CDR3 is 16 amino acids. The CDR3 DNA reads as TGTGCCAGCAGTTCAGCCGGTATCGGGACAGGCTATGGCTACACCTTC. This translates into CASSSAGIGTGYGYTF.

This clonotype showed up just once. V is TRBV2 and J is TRBJ1-5; 7 bases agree with TRBD1. The CDR3 runs 13 residues. The trim removed 11 bases at V and 3 bases at J, leaving 7 bases unmatched. Germline-derived CDR1 and CDR2 are SNHLY and FYNNEI. The CDR3: CAGIGQVNQPQHF. The DNA for the CDR3 is TGTGCCGGCATCGGACAGGTCAATCAGCCCCAGCATTTT. The full variable domain, in which reference TRBV2 and TRBJ1-5 provide the parts outside the CDR3, is EPEVTQTPSHQVTQMGQEVILRCVPISNHLYFYWYRQILGQKVEFLVSFYNNEISEKSEIFDDQFSVERPDGSNFTLKIRSTKLEDSAMYFCAGIGQVNQPQHFGDGTRLSIL.

This clonotype was recorded a few times. The chain employs TRBV24-1 and TRBJ1-4; D possibly corresponds to TRBD1 (6 bases). This CDR3 has 17 residues. Germline lookup yields CDR1 KGHDR and CDR2 SFDVKD. Trimming stripped 1 base from V and 7 bases from J, with 18 bases between. Here the CDR3 reads CATSDFPPGASGEKLFF. The CDR3 nucleotides are TGTGCCACCAGTGATTTCCCCCCAGGGGCATCGGGTGAAAAACTGTTTTTT.

The CDR3, as DNA: TGCAGCGTTGAGGAGTGGGATGAGCAGTTCTTC. Translating gives CSVEEWDEQFF. The chain has TRBV29-1 and TRBJ2-1, with D hard to call. The CDR3 spans 11 residues. Germline-derived CDR1 and CDR2 are SQVTM and ANQGSEA. V was trimmed by 3 bases and J by 8 bases, leaving 8 bases between them.

This clonotype was seen only a few times. The V and J genes are TRBV5-1 and TRBJ2-5; TRBD2 matches 9 bases. The trim removed 4 bases at V and 0 bases at J, leaving 4 bases unmatched. Germline CDR1 is SGHRS and CDR2 is YFSETQ. This CDR3 is 15 amino acids long. CDR3 in amino acids: CASSVTSGYQETQYF. The CDR3 DNA sequence: TGCGCCAGCAGCGTGACTAGCGGATACCAAGAGACCCAGTACTTC.